Reported below is one TCR beta chain. What it recognizes is unknown. This entry comes from a study of Graves' ophthalmopathy and Graves' hyperthyroidism. Newly diagnosed hyperthyroidism donors, aged 18 to 65, duration under 2 months. From RNA, the CDR3 regions of TCR beta chains were amplified and sequenced. An opening RT-PCR round employed HTBI primers and preceded a second-round multiplex PCR. TCRdb used MiXCR to reprocess the multiplex PCR reads, holding one entry per CDR3 protein. The sample has 400,000 or so distinct CDR3 sequences, roughly a sixth seen once; the top ten hold 2.4%. With 6 bases removed from V and 5 bases from J, the gap between germline ends came to 22 bases. The CDR3 loop spans 16 amino acids. Whole-study findings and limits: In blood, most expanded thyroid clonotypes above 0.001 frequency were also detected.

This chain joins TRBV12-3 or TRBV12-4 and TRBJ1-2; the D gene is possibly TRBD1 (5 bases). The sequencing input was peripheral blood. This receptor was taken from an adult woman with stable Graves' hyperthyroidism. For the CDR3, the DNA is TGTGCCAGCAGCCGCCCGGGGGGAGTGATAGGTTATGGCTACACCTTC. Amino acids: CASSRPGGVIGYGYTF.